This TCR beta chain appears in the sequencing data of a study of blood T cells in healthy people across ages. Sample-barcoded 5' priming and a J-beta primer mix drove a second PCR of roughly 7 to 11 cycles. TCRdb re-derived calls from the 5' RACE reads in MiXCR, one entry per CDR3 protein. The table lists about 1.7 million distinct CDR3 sequences, roughly 27% of them singletons, with about 7.7% in the top ten. The CDR3 extends over 14 amino acids. The ends lost 8 bases at V and 6 bases at J; junction bases unmatched: 11. The rearrangement uses TRBV12-3 or TRBV12-4 and TRBJ2-3; TRBD1 matches at 7 bases. The sequencing sample was made of blood. This TCR derives from a woman aged 25-40 years in good health. This chain's CDR3 is CASRQGSSSDTQYF. The CDR3, as DNA: TGTGCCAGCCGACAGGGAAGTTCCTCGGATACGCAGTATTTT.